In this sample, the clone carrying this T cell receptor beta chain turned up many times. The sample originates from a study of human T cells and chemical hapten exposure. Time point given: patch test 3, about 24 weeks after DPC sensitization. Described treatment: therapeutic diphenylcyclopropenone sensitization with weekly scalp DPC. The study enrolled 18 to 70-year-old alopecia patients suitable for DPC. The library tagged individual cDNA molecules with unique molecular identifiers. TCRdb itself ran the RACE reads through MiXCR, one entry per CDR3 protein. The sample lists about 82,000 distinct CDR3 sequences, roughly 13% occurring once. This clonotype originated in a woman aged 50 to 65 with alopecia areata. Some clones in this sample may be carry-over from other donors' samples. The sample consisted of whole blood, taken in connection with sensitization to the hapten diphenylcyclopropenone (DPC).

As DNA, the CDR3 is TGTGCCAGCAGTAACTACGAGCAGTACTTC. Its translation: CASSNYEQYF. The chain couples TRBV2 to TRBJ2-7; the D is unclear. CDR3 length equals 10 residues. Germline CDR1 SNHLY, CDR2 FYNNEI. Trimming cost V 5 bases and J 3 bases, with 2 bases left between them.